This is a list of T cell receptor beta chains from one sample in a study of CD8+ T cells in alopecia areata. Profiled with immunoSEQ multiplex PCR; TCRdb holds only in-frame clones, not every one. In the table there are approximately 65,000 clones, approximately 46% of which are singletons. Sequencing was performed on CD8+ T cells sorted from blood, taken at week 0. The origin of the receptors is a human donor with alopecia areata. CDR3s include the opening cysteine and the closing phenylalanine or tryptophan. Fields, in order: D gene, V gene, J gene, clone size, CDR3 protein, CDR3 DNA. A D gene is named only where the DNA matches it firmly. Clone size, where shown, is once, few, many, or a class for clones that have expanded.

-	TRBV29-1	TRBJ2-7	-	CSVFIGSSYEQYF	TGCAGCGTGTTTATTGGAAGCTCCTACGAGCAGTACTTC
-	TRBV7-3	TRBJ2-7	few	CASSLTRGREQYF	TGTGCCAGCAGCTTAACCAGGGGTCGTGAGCAGTACTTC
-	TRBV27	TRBJ2-7	many	CASSLRQAAYEQYF	TGTGCCAGCAGTCTCCGACAGGCCGCCTACGAGCAGTACTTC
TRBD1	TRBV11-2	TRBJ1-1	few	CASSPETGGLGSFF	TGTGCCAGCAGCCCAGAGACAGGGGGCTTGGGGTCTTTCTTT
-	TRBV6-1	TRBJ1-3	-	CASSDGNSGNTIYF	TGTGCCAGCAGTGATGGCAACTCTGGAAACACCATATATTTT
-	TRBV2	TRBJ1-5	few	CASTIYRYNQPQHF	TGTGCCAGCACCATCTACAGATACAATCAGCCCCAGCATTTT
-	TRBV7-9	TRBJ2-3	-	CASRGTLADTQYF	TGTGCCAGCAGAGGGACACTAGCAGATACGCAGTATTTT
-	TRBV6-5	TRBJ1-1	-	CASSRGNTEAFF	TGTGCCAGCAGTCGGGGGAACACTGAAGCTTTCTTT
TRBD1	TRBV28	TRBJ2-7	-	CASRSTGEALYEQYF	TGTGCCAGCAGATCGACAGGGGAAGCTCTCTACGAGCAGTACTTC
-	TRBV2	TRBJ1-1	-	CASSEALGKGTEAFF	TGTGCCAGCAGTGAAGCGCTAGGGAAGGGCACTGAAGCTTTCTTT
-	TRBV4-3	TRBJ2-6	few	CASSPGRFSGANVLTF	TGCGCCAGCAGCCCGGGACGGTTCTCTGGGGCCAACGTCCTGACTTTC
-	TRBV11-2	TRBJ1-5	few	CASRVGNQPQHF	TGTGCCAGCAGGGTTGGCAATCAGCCCCAGCATTTT
TRBD2	TRBV6-4	TRBJ2-1	medium-sized	CASSSSGSSYNEQFF	TGTGCCAGCAGTAGTAGCGGGAGCTCCTACAATGAGCAGTTCTTC
TRBD1	TRBV5-6	TRBJ2-1	few	CASRAGTGPYNEQFF	TGTGCCAGCAGGGCCGGGACAGGGCCCTACAATGAGCAGTTCTTC
-	TRBV2	TRBJ1-1	medium-sized	CARTAHLSSRPEAFF	TGTGCCAGAACCGCACACCTTAGTTCCCGCCCTGAAGCTTTCTTT
-	TRBV9	TRBJ1-1	-	CASSGPGHEAFF	TGTGCCAGCAGCGGGCCGGGACATGAAGCTTTCTTT
TRBD1	TRBV4-1	TRBJ2-4	medium-sized	CASSQAPGGQGTNIQYF	TGCGCCAGCAGCCAAGCCCCAGGGGGACAGGGTACCAACATTCAGTACTTC
-	TRBV29-1	TRBJ2-2	-	CSPRVGGELFF	TGCAGTCCTCGAGTCGGTGGGGAGCTGTTTTTT
-	TRBV29-1	TRBJ2-4	few	CSVLAMDGQNIQYF	TGCAGCGTTTTAGCGATGGACGGGCAAAACATTCAGTACTTC
TRBD1	TRBV5-6	TRBJ1-1	few	CASSPLGTGIMNTEAFF	TGTGCCAGCAGCCCTCTTGGGACAGGGATCATGAACACTGAAGCTTTCTTT
TRBD2	TRBV23-1	TRBJ2-1	-	CAINLAGNSDEQFF	TGCGCCATCAACCTAGCGGGGAACTCGGATGAGCAGTTCTTC
-	TRBV29-1	TRBJ2-1	many	CSVVGRGVPSSYNEQFF	TGCAGCGTTGTGGGCAGGGGAGTCCCGAGCTCCTACAATGAGCAGTTCTTC
-	TRBV7-9	TRBJ1-1	many	CASSPGLNTEAFF	TGTGCCAGCTCCCCAGGGTTGAACACTGAAGCTTTCTTT
TRBD2	TRBV7-9	TRBJ2-5	-	CASSSTGEGQETQYF	TGTGCCAGCAGCTCGACGGGGGAGGGTCAAGAGACCCAGTACTTC
-	TRBV9	TRBJ2-7	few	CASSVAGAPGNEQYF	TGTGCCAGCAGCGTAGCAGGAGCGCCGGGGAACGAGCAGTACTTC
TRBD2	TRBV7-9	TRBJ2-5	-	CASSPGPAGEETQYF	TGTGCCAGCAGCCCGGGCCCAGCGGGGGAAGAGACCCAGTACTTC
TRBD2	TRBV30	TRBJ2-7	few	CAWRPRGAYEQYF	TGTGCCTGGAGACCCCGGGGGGCCTACGAGCAGTACTTC
TRBD2	TRBV19	TRBJ2-5	-	CASSIWTSATETQYF	TGTGCCAGTAGTATCTGGACTAGCGCCACAGAGACCCAGTACTTC
-	TRBV30	TRBJ1-1	many	CAWSESRVAFF	TGTGCCTGGAGTGAGTCCCGGGTAGCTTTCTTT
-	TRBV11-1	TRBJ2-7	-	CASSLTGTYEQYF	TGTGCCAGCAGCCTGACAGGTACCTACGAGCAGTACTTC
-	TRBV19	TRBJ2-6	-	CASSHGGSGANVLTF	TGTGCCAGTAGCCACGGGGGTTCTGGGGCCAACGTCCTGACTTTC
-	TRBV30	TRBJ1-5	-	CAWSVRGDQPQHF	TGTGCCTGGAGTGTACGGGGGGATCAGCCCCAGCATTTT
-	TRBV29-1	TRBJ2-1	-	CSVEVGAYNEQFF	TGCAGCGTTGAAGTGGGAGCCTACAATGAGCAGTTCTTC
-	TRBV29-1	TRBJ2-7	few	CSVETGPREEQYF	TGCAGCGTTGAGACGGGACCTCGAGAAGAGCAGTACTTC
-	TRBV10-3	TRBJ1-5	-	CAISHMGKPQHF	TGTGCCATCAGCCATATGGGGAAGCCCCAGCATTTT
TRBD2	TRBV29-1	TRBJ2-1	few	CSVSSGYNEQFF	TGCAGCGTTTCTAGCGGTTACAATGAGCAGTTCTTC
TRBD2	TRBV29-1	TRBJ2-7	few	CSVGRLAGSSYEQYF	TGCAGCGTTGGGCGACTAGCGGGATCCTCCTACGAGCAGTACTTC
TRBD1	TRBV9	TRBJ2-4	-	CASKWDRAKNIQYF	TGTGCCAGCAAGTGGGACAGAGCCAAAAACATTCAGTACTTC
TRBD1	TRBV28	TRBJ2-5	-	CASSLERRGKETQYF	TGTGCCAGCAGTTTAGAGCGCAGGGGGAAAGAGACCCAGTACTTC
TRBD2	TRBV27	TRBJ2-4	few	CASSLSGLAGEWGDIQYF	TGTGCCAGCAGTTTATCTGGACTAGCGGGGGAGTGGGGGGACATTCAGTACTTC
-	TRBV28	TRBJ2-5	-	CASSRQGGISETQYF	TGTGCCAGCAGCCGGCAGGGCGGGATCTCAGAGACCCAGTACTTC
-	TRBV30	TRBJ2-1	-	CAWTGPGDIEQFF	TGTGCCTGGACAGGCCCGGGAGACATTGAGCAGTTCTTC
TRBD1	TRBV5-4	TRBJ1-2	-	CASSLGRGQTYGYTF	TGTGCCAGCAGCTTAGGCCGGGGACAGACCTATGGCTACACCTTC
-	TRBV7-9	TRBJ2-2	-	CASSHYPGELFF	TGTGCCAGCAGCCATTATCCCGGGGAGCTGTTTTTT
-	TRBV5-8	TRBJ1-4	few	CASSRRGRSEKLFF	TGTGCCAGCAGCCGACGAGGGAGAAGTGAAAAACTGTTTTTT
-	TRBV27	TRBJ1-5	-	CASSLGGGPQHF	TGTGCCAGCAGTTTGGGCGGGGGGCCCCAGCATTTT
-	TRBV10-3	TRBJ2-3	-	CAISESSYATDTQYF	TGTGCCATCAGTGAGTCCTCGTATGCCACAGATACGCAGTATTTT
-	TRBV30	TRBJ2-1	-	CAWSLGGEGEQFF	TGTGCCTGGAGTTTGGGGGGAGAGGGTGAGCAGTTCTTC
-	TRBV2	TRBJ2-1	-	CASSESRRASYNEQFF	TGTGCCAGCAGTGAATCTCGGAGGGCTTCCTACAATGAGCAGTTCTTC
TRBD2	TRBV25-1	TRBJ2-7	-	CASSEYLAGGPYEQYF	TGTGCCAGCAGTGAATACCTAGCGGGAGGGCCCTACGAGCAGTACTTC
-	TRBV7-8	TRBJ2-5	-	CASSALGGIQETQYF	TGTGCCAGCAGCGCCCTAGGAGGGATCCAAGAGACCCAGTACTTC
TRBD2	TRBV7-2	TRBJ2-5	-	CASSLTGGPADQYF	TGTGCCAGCAGCTTAACGGGAGGGCCGGCGGACCAGTACTTC
TRBD1	TRBV11-2	TRBJ2-5	-	CASSLGSSGQDEETQYF	TGTGCCAGCAGCTTAGGTTCGTCGGGACAGGACGAAGAGACCCAGTACTTC
-	TRBV2	TRBJ2-2	few	CASSSMRSRGTGELFF	TGTGCCAGCAGTAGCATGAGGAGCCGGGGAACCGGGGAGCTGTTTTTT
-	TRBV7-2	TRBJ2-1	-	CASTLKFGWEQFF	TGTGCCAGCACCTTAAAATTCGGATGGGAGCAGTTCTTC
TRBD1	TRBV4-3	TRBJ2-2	-	CASSQGPPGGVTGELFF	TGCGCCAGCAGCCAAGGACCCCCAGGGGGCGTCACCGGGGAGCTGTTTTTT
TRBD1	TRBV7-9	TRBJ1-1	many	CASSNRDRGRFTEAFF	TGTGCCAGCAGCAACCGGGACAGGGGGCGCTTCACTGAAGCTTTCTTT
-	TRBV14	TRBJ1-1	few	CASSPGPGTEAFF	TGTGCCAGCAGCCCTGGACCCGGGACTGAAGCTTTCTTT
-	TRBV25-1	TRBJ2-3	-	CASSDSRTLGTDTQYF	TGTGCCAGCAGTGATTCCCGAACCCTTGGGACAGATACGCAGTATTTT
-	TRBV29-1	TRBJ2-3	-	CSVVGDMGGDTQYF	TGCAGCGTCGTCGGGGACATGGGGGGAGATACGCAGTATTTT